These 4 T cell receptor beta chains came from one sample sequenced in a study of blood T cell repertoires in COVID-19. Clones were read by immunoSEQ multiplex PCR, and TCRdb kept only the in-frame ones, dropping some. The sample has 300,000 to 500,000 clones, over 75% seen once; the top ten hold 0.95% to 1%. Source material: PBMCs or T cells enriched from blood (not recorded which). These receptors originate from a woman aged 30 to 39 with acute COVID-19.

The V and J genes are TRBV7-7 and TRBJ2-5; 12 nucleotides align to TRBD2. The CDR3 extends over 15 amino acids. J gave up 4 bases and V 5 bases, and 5 bases lay outside the gene matches. Germline V lookup: CDR1 SSHAT, CDR2 FNYEAQ (reference sequence). CDR3 sequence reads: CASSPLLAGGETQYF. The DNA for the CDR3 is TGTGCCAGCAGCCCGCTACTAGCGGGGGGAGAGACCCAGTACTTC.

The V call is TRBV24-1, the J call TRBJ1-2; 7 bases are shared with TRBD1. The V gene's germline CDR1 is KGHDR and CDR2 SFDVKD. Trimming cost V 6 bases and J 5 bases; bases outside gene matches: 5. The CDR3 extends over 13 amino acids. The CDR3 coding sequence is TGTGCCACCAGTAGGGGGCGCGGGTATGGCTACACCTTC. Its protein product is CATSRGRGYGYTF.

The chain employs TRBV5-1 and TRBJ2-7; D possibly corresponds to TRBD1 (5 bases). Trimming took off 3 bases at V and 6 bases at J, with 16 bases between the two ends. CDR1 is SGHRS, CDR2 YFSETQ, per germline. This CDR3 is built from 14 residues. CDR3 residues: CASSSNLMTAEQYF. CDR3 sequence (DNA): TGCGCCAGCAGCTCCAATCTTATGACAGCCGAGCAGTACTTC.

The gene calls are TRBV3-1 (or the pseudogene TRBV3-2) and TRBJ2-3, with 8 bases matching TRBD1. The germline V gene encodes CDR1 LGHDT and CDR2 YNNKEL (reference sequence). The CDR3 length is 15 residues. Trimming took 4 bases from V and 1 from J; bases not matched to a gene: 4. The CDR3 reads CASSPGQGGTDTQYF. CDR3 nucleotide sequence: TGTGCCAGCAGCCCCGGACAGGGTGGCACAGATACGCAGTATTTT.